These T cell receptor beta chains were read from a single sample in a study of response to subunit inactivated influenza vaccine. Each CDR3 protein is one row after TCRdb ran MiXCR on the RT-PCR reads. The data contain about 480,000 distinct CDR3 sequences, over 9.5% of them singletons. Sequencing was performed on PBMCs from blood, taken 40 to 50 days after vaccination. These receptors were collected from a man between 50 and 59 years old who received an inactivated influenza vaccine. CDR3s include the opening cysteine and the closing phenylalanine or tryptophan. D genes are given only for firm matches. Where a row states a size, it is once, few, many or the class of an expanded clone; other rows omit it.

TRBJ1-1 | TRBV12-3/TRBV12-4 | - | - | TGTGCCAGCAGTTCTTACTGGGTGCGGACAGTCTCCCTTGAAGCTTTCTTT | CASSSYWVRTVSLEAFF
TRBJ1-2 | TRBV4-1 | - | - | TGCGCCAGCAGCCCGGGGAGAACTTCTAACTATGGCTACACCTTC | CASSPGRTSNYGYTF
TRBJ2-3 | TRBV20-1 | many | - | TGCAGTGCTACCCTGCTACTGAGCACAGATACGCAGTATTTT | CSATLLLSTDTQYF
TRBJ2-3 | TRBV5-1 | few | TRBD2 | TGCGCCAGCAGTGAGGGACTAGCGTTTGAGGATACGCAGTATTTT | CASSEGLAFEDTQYF
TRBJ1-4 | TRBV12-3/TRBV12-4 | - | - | TGTGCCAGCAGCCCCTCCGGACAGTCCGGAAAACTGTTTTTT | CASSPSGQSGKLFF
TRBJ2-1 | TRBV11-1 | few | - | TGTGCCAGCAGCTCTTCTAGATCCAACGCAGTCTCCTACAATGAGCAGTTCTTC | CASSSSRSNAVSYNEQFF
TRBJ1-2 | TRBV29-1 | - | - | TGCAGCGCGACAGACTATGGCTACACCTTC | CSATDYGYTF
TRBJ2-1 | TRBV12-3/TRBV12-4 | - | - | TGTGCCAGCAGCCGAGCGACAGTCAATGAGCAGTTCTTC | CASSRATVNEQFF
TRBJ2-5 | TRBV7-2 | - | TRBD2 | TGTGCCAGCAGCTATGGCGGGAGAACGGAGACCCAGTACTTC | CASSYGGRTETQYF
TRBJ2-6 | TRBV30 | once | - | TGTGCCTGGCAGGGTTTTGGGGCCAACGTCCTGACTTTC | CAWQGFGANVLTF
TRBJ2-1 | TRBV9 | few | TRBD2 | TGTGCCAGCAGCGTAGGGACTAGCTCCTACAATGAGCAGTTCTTC | CASSVGTSSYNEQFF
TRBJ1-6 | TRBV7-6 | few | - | TGTGCCAGCAGTTCCGAAAGGGGCTACTCACCCCTCCACTTT | CASSSERGYSPLHF
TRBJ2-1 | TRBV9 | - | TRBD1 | TGTGCCAGCAGCATATGGGACAGTACCTACAATGAGCAGTTCTTC | CASSIWDSTYNEQFF
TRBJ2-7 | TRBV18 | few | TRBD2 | TGTGCCAGCTCACCCGGACTAGCGGTCTACGAGCAGTACTTC | CASSPGLAVYEQYF
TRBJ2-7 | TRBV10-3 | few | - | TGTGCCATCAGTGAGGAGCCGACGGCCTCCTACGAGCAGTACTTC | CAISEEPTASYEQYF
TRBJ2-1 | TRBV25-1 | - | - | TGTGCCAGCAGTGAATCCGGTGTGAGCTCCTACAATGAGCAGTTCTTC | CASSESGVSSYNEQFF
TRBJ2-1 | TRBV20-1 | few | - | TGCAGTGCTAGAGGGGGGGCCACCTGGAATGAGCAGTTCTTC | CSARGGATWNEQFF
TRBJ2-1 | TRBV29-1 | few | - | TGCAGCGTGGCCCGTGGGACAAAGTACAATGAGCAGTTCTTC | CSVARGTKYNEQFF
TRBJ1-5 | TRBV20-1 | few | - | TGCAGTGCTAGAGATACGGGCGGCCAGCCCCAGCATTTT | CSARDTGGQPQHF
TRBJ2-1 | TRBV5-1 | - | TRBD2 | TGCGCCAGCAGCGCGGGGACTAGCGGGGGCTACAATGAGCAGTTCTTC | CASSAGTSGGYNEQFF
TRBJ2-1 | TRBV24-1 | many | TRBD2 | TGTGCCACCAGTGATCCGGCCAAAGCGGGAGCTGGCAATGAGCAGTTCTTC | CATSDPAKAGAGNEQFF
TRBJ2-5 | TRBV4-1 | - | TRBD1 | TGCGCCAGCAGCCAAGAACGGACAGGAGGAACCCAGTACTTC | CASSQERTGGTQYF
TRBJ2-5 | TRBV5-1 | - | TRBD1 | TGCGCCAGCAGAGAACCGGGACAGGGGACCCAGTACTTC | CASREPGQGTQYF
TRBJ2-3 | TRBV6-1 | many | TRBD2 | TGTGCCAGCTCCGGGACTAGCGGGAGGGATACGCAGTATTTT | CASSGTSGRDTQYF
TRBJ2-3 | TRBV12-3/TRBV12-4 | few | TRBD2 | TGTGCCAGCAGCGGACTAGCGGGATTTCATCGAGATACGCAGTATTTT | CASSGLAGFHRDTQYF
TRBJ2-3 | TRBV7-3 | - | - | TGTGCCAGCAGCCCCTTCCCCCTGGCAGATACGCAGTATTTT | CASSPFPLADTQYF
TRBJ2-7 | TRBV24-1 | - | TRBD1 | TGTGCCGTCGGGACAGGGCGCGAGCAGTACTTC | CAVGTGREQYF
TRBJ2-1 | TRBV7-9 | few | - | TGTGCCAGCAGCGACGGACTGTGGGATGAGCAGTTCTTC | CASSDGLWDEQFF
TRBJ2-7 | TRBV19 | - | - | TGTGCCAGTAGTATAATGAGCGGCAGCTACGAGCAGTACTTC | CASSIMSGSYEQYF
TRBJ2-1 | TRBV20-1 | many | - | TGCAGTGCTCCGCTTGACTACAATGAGCAGTTCTTC | CSAPLDYNEQFF
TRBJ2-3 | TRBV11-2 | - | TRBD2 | TGTGCCAGCAGCCCAGCGGGAGGGCCTGCAGATACGCAGTATTTT | CASSPAGGPADTQYF
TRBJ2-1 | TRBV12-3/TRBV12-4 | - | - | TGTGCCAGCAGTTTGGAACAGAACCTCTACAATGAGCAGTTCTTC | CASSLEQNLYNEQFF
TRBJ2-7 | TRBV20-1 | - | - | TGCAGTGCTAGTGGCGCAGGACAAAACTCCTACGAGCAGTACTTC | CSASGAGQNSYEQYF
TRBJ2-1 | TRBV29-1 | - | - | TGCAGCGTCCTACCTTTATCAGGATTCTCCTACAATGAGCAGTTCTTC | CSVLPLSGFSYNEQFF
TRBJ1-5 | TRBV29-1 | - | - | TGCAGCGTTGGGCGGGGCCCGGATCAGCCCCAGCATTTT | CSVGRGPDQPQHF
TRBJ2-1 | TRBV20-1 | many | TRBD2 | TGCAGTGCTAGTTTGCGGGAGGGCCGGGTTGAGCAGTTCTTC | CSASLREGRVEQFF
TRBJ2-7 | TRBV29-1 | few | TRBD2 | TGCAGCGTTGATGGTTTGGGACTAGAGCCCTACGAGCAGTACTTC | CSVDGLGLEPYEQYF
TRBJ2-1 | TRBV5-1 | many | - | TGCGCCAGCACCAATGGGGTTAACAATGAGCAGTTCTTC | CASTNGVNNEQFF
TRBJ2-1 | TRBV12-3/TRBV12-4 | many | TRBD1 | TGTGCCAGCAACAGGGACAGGGGATACAATGAGCAGTTCTTC | CASNRDRGYNEQFF